Shown below are 24 T cell receptor beta chains from a single sample sequenced in a study of blood T cell repertoires in COVID-19. Here immunoSEQ multiplex PCR was the method, and the copy in TCRdb shows in-frame clones only, minus some. The sample lists about 82,000 clones, roughly 80% seen once, with under 20% in the top ten. Sequenced material: peripheral blood. The origin of the receptors is a man aged 80 or over with active or convalescent COVID-19.

This clone has just a few counts. The chain joins TRBV6-5 to TRBJ1-1; tentatively, D is TRBD1 (5 bases). Trimming took off 6 bases at V and 9 bases at J, with 17 bases between the two ends. This CDR3 is built from 13 residues. CDR1 is MNHEY, CDR2 SVGAGI, per germline. The CDR3, as DNA: TGTGCCAGCAGCACCCGGGGGGGGGTTCAAGCTTTCTTT. Its translation: CASSTRGGVQAFF.

The rearrangement links TRBV7-7 to TRBJ2-1, with TRBD1 identical over 10 bases. There are 12 residues in the CDR3. Germline CDR1 is SSHAT and CDR2 is FNYEAQ (reference sequence). The CDR3: CTRGQGYNEQFF. The CDR3, as DNA: TGTACCCGGGGACAGGGGTACAATGAGCAGTTCTTC.

This rearrangement joins TRBV6-5 to TRBJ2-3; D call uncertain. The CDR3 contains 14 residues. Germline loops: CDR1 MNHEY, CDR2 SVGAGI. V was pared by 0 bases and J by 5 bases, with 9 bases between. Here the CDR3 DNA reads TGTGCCAGCAGTTACTCATCCGCGGTAGATACGCAGTATTTT. This codes for CASSYSSAVDTQYF.

The V call is TRBV29-1, the J call TRBJ1-1, with D perhaps TRBD1 (5 bases). The CDR3 spans 12 residues. Germline V lookup: CDR1 SQVTM, CDR2 ANQGSEA. V lost 7 bases, J lost 4 bases, and 13 bases lay in between. The CDR3 protein is CSAVGGGTEAFF. CDR3 nucleotides: TGCAGCGCAGTAGGCGGGGGCACTGAAGCTTTCTTT. The full variable domain, rest sourced from reference TRBV29-1 and TRBJ1-1, is SAVISQKPSRDICQRGTSLTIQCQVDSQVTMMFWYRQQPGQSLTLIATANQGSEATYESGFVIDKFPISRPNLTFSTLTVSNMSPEDSSIYLCSAVGGGTEAFFGQGTRLTVV.

The chain employs TRBV5-1 and TRBJ2-5; 9 positions match TRBD1. The trim removed 4 bases at V and 4 bases at J, leaving 11 bases unmatched. CDR3 size: 16 residues. CDR1 and CDR2 from the germline V gene are SGHRS and YFSETQ. CDR3 protein: CASSITGGLQGETQYF. CDR3 nucleotide sequence: TGCGCCAGCAGCATCACAGGGGGCCTCCAGGGAGAGACCCAGTACTTC.

This clone was counted once. The chain links TRBV2 to TRBJ2-7; a possible D gene is TRBD1 (5 bases). Trimming took off 6 bases at V and 7 bases at J, with 13 bases between the two ends. Germline lookup yields CDR1 SNHLY and CDR2 FYNNEI. CDR3 length: 12 amino acids. CDR3 in DNA: TGTGCCAGCAGGGTTCCCCAGGGTGAGCAGTACGTC. This translates into CASRVPQGEQYV.

The chain recombines TRBV5-1 with TRBJ2-5; D may be TRBD1 (6 bases). V dropped 4 bases and J dropped 3 bases, with 16 bases sitting between them. Germline CDR1 SGHRS, CDR2 YFSETQ. CDR3 length equals 15 residues. The CDR3 nucleotides read TGCGCCAGCAGCCAAAACCCACAGGGAGAAGAGACCCAGTACTTC. Protein: CASSQNPQGEETQYF.

The chain employs TRBV6-1 and TRBJ2-7; TRBD2 matches at 13 bases. The CDR3 totals 17 residues. From germline, CDR1 is MNHNS and CDR2 SASEGT. The V segment lost 4 bases and the J segment 6 bases; nucleotides outside the gene matches: 12. CDR3 protein: CASSGWTSGSNPLEQYV. The CDR3 bases are TGTGCCAGCAGTGGGTGGACTAGCGGGAGTAATCCGCTCGAGCAGTACGTC.

The chain recombines TRBV14 with TRBJ2-5; tentatively, D is TRBD1 (5 bases). The CDR3 loop spans 16 amino acids. Trimming took 0 bases from V and 1 from J, leaving 12 bases between them. Germline-derived CDR1 and CDR2 are SGHDN and FVKESK. CDR3 sequence (DNA): TGTGCCAGCAGCCAAGATACCCACAGGACCCAAGAGACCCAGTACTTC. Its protein product is CASSQDTHRTQETQYF. The full variable domain, in which reference TRBV14 and TRBJ2-5 provide the parts outside the CDR3, is EAGVTQFPSHSVIEKGQTVTLRCDPISGHDNLYWYRRVMGKEIKFLLHFVKESKQDESGMPNNRFLAERTGGTYSTLKVQPAELEDSGVYFCASSQDTHRTQETQYFGPGTRLLVL.

This chain's CDR3 is CASRRDRASEQFF. As DNA, the CDR3 is TGCGCCAGCAGGAGGGACAGGGCTTCTGAGCAGTTCTTC. The V call is TRBV5-1, the J call TRBJ2-1; the match to TRBD1 covers 9 bases. Trimming cost V 5 bases and J 9 bases; bases outside gene matches: 6. The length of the CDR3 is 13 residues. Germline assignment: CDR1 SGHRS and CDR2 YFSETQ.

The chain recombines TRBV5-1 with TRBJ1-4; 7 bases match TRBD1. With 4 bases clipped from V and 3 bases from J, the junction kept 3 bases outside the gene matches. Germline loops: CDR1 SGHRS, CDR2 YFSETQ. This CDR3 region has 14 residues. The CDR3 region is CASSGGQPNEKLFF. The CDR3 region has the DNA TGCGCCAGCAGCGGGGGACAGCCTAATGAAAAACTGTTTTTT.

The chain recombines TRBV4-2 with TRBJ1-1, with D unresolved. This CDR3 spans 14 amino acids. Trimming cost V 0 bases and J 4 bases, with 9 bases left between them. In germline, CDR1 is LGHNA, CDR2 YNFKEQ. As DNA, the CDR3 is TGTGCCAGCAGCCAAGATACCAGAGGCACTGAAGCTTTCTTT. This gives the protein CASSQDTRGTEAFF.

V gene TRBV18 combines with J gene TRBJ2-3; D gene ambiguous. The CDR3 spans 15 residues. Germline V gene sequence: CDR1 KGHSH, CDR2 LQKENI. Between the trimmed V and J ends, which lost 3 bases and 9 bases, there was a span of 19 bases. The CDR3 DNA sequence: TGTGCCAGCTCACCGGGTATTTACAGCACCCTGACGCAGTATTTT. It yields the protein CASSPGIYSTLTQYF.

The gene calls are TRBV2 and TRBJ2-5; 8 bases map to TRBD1. Per germline, CDR1 SNHLY and CDR2 FYNNEI. The J segment lost 1 base and the V segment lost 0 bases, leaving 4 bases of the junction unmatched. This CDR3 is built from 16 residues. CDR3 sequence reads: CASSEAAGGVQETQYF. The DNA for the CDR3 is TGTGCCAGCAGTGAAGCGGCAGGGGGCGTCCAAGAGACCCAGTACTTC.

The V gene is TRBV6-6, the J gene TRBJ2-5, with 8 bases aligning to TRBD1. CDR3 length equals 15 residues. CDR1 MNHNY and CDR2 SVGAGI come from the germline V gene (reference sequence). The V and J ends lost 2 bases and 5 bases, in that order; junction bases with no gene match: 7. CDR3 in amino acids: CASSYVPGGSETQYF. CDR3 in DNA: TGTGCCAGCAGTTACGTTCCAGGGGGCTCCGAGACCCAGTACTTC.

This sequence joins TRBV5-8 and TRBJ1-2; D is uncertain. The CDR3 runs to 15 residues. Deletions cut 5 bases from V and 7 bases from J, with 21 bases between. The germline gives CDR1 SGHTS, CDR2 YDEGEE. DNA of the CDR3: TGTGCCAGCAGACTTACCCGGTGGGGAGTTGGTGGCTACACCTTC. This gives the protein CASRLTRWGVGGYTF.

This clone is a singleton in its sample. V gene TRBV5-1 combines with J gene TRBJ2-5; 11 bases agree with TRBD2. Germline V gene lookup returns CDR1 SGHRS and CDR2 YFSETQ. The CDR3 runs 18 residues. Trimming took 4 bases from V and 3 from J; bases not matched to a gene: 14. The CDR3 protein is CASSRRLPLAGVEETQYF. CDR3 DNA: TGCGCCAGCAGCCGGCGTTTACCACTAGCGGGAGTTGAAGAGACCCAGTACTTC.

The V and J genes are TRBV5-1 and TRBJ2-1, with TRBD2 identical over 9 bases. CDR1 SGHRS and CDR2 YFSETQ come from the germline V gene. V lost 3 bases to trimming and J lost 4 bases; unmatched junction nucleotides: 5. The CDR3 length is 15 residues. CDR3 sequence reads: CASSSVTSGYNEQFF. CDR3 nucleotides: TGCGCCAGCAGCTCCGTGACTAGCGGTTACAATGAGCAGTTCTTC. The full variable domain, completed using reference TRBV5-1 and TRBJ2-1, is KAGVTQTPRYLIKTRGQQVTLSCSPISGHRSVSWYQQTPGQGLQFLFEYFSETQRNKGNFPGRFSGRQFSNSRSEMNVSTLELGDSALYLCASSSVTSGYNEQFFGPGTRLTVL.

This chain connects TRBV19 to TRBJ2-2; 9 bases map to TRBD2. V shed 6 bases and J 6 bases; nucleotides not matched to a gene: 8. CDR3 length equals 15 residues. The V gene's germline CDR1 is LNHDA and CDR2 SQIVND (reference sequence). As DNA, the CDR3 is TGTGCCAGTAGCCCCCTAGCGGGGTCGGCCGGGGAGCTGTTTTTT. The encoded protein is CASSPLAGSAGELFF.

V gene TRBV2 combines with J gene TRBJ1-2; possible D gene TRBD1, 6 bases. The CDR3 extends over 12 amino acids. Germline CDR1 reads SNHLY; CDR2 reads FYNNEI. The V gene lost 5 bases and the J gene lost 7 bases, with 11 bases spanning the gap. The chain's CDR3 is CASSQRGGGYTF. CDR3 bases: TGTGCCAGCAGTCAAAGAGGGGGTGGCTACACCTTC.

The chain has TRBV12-3 or TRBV12-4 and TRBJ1-2, with no clear D. The V end was cut by 3 bases, the J end by 5 bases, with 7 bases between. The CDR3 consists of 12 residues. The CDR3 loop is CASSLEGYGYTF. In DNA, the CDR3 is TGTGCCAGCAGTTTGGAGGGTTATGGCTACACCTTC.

This clone came up once. The CDR3 DNA is TGTGCCAGCAGCTTAGTTTCCGGGCAGGGGGCGCCGACTTTCTTT. Translated: CASSLVSGQGAPTFF. The rearrangement links TRBV11-3 to TRBJ1-1; 8 bases agree with TRBD1. CDR1 is SGHNT, CDR2 YENEEA, per germline. V was pared by 1 base and J by 12 bases, with 13 bases of the junction left unmatched. The CDR3 has 15 residues.

This sequence joins TRBV5-1 and TRBJ2-2; TRBD1 matches at 7 bases. The CDR3 has 15 residues. V gave up 1 base and J gave up 3 bases; unmatched junction bases: 3. Looked up from germline, CDR1 is SGHRS and CDR2 is YFSETQ. CDR3 nucleotide sequence: TGCGCCAGCAGCTTGACAGGGGAAGACACCGGGGAGCTGTTTTTT. Translated, it gives CASSLTGEDTGELFF.

The chain combines TRBV18 with TRBJ2-1, with TRBD1 matching 8 bases. This CDR3 comprises 14 residues. V lost 4 bases, J lost 9 bases, and 8 bases stayed unmatched. The germline V gene encodes CDR1 KGHSH and CDR2 LQKENI. In DNA, the CDR3 is TGTGCCAGCTCACGGGACAGGAAAAACTCTGAGCAGTTCTTC. It codes for CASSRDRKNSEQFF.